This is a list of T cell receptor beta chains from one sample in a study of human T cells and chemical hapten exposure. Via MiXCR, TCRdb re-called the RACE reads, giving one row per CDR3 protein. The sample yields over 150,000 distinct CDR3 sequences, about 30% seen once. Sequencing used whole blood, obtained in connection with sensitization to the hapten diphenylcyclopropenone (DPC). These receptors all come from a young woman with alopecia areata. Some clones in this sample may be carry-over from other donors' samples. The CDR3 runs from the conserved cysteine through the conserved F or W. A D gene is named only where the DNA matches it firmly. Clone size appears in some rows only: once, few, many, or a class for an expanded clone.

.,TRBV29-1,.,TRBJ1-1,TGCAGCGTTGAAGATCCTAGGGTGGGGAAGAACACTGAAGCTTTCTTT,CSVEDPRVGKNTEAFF
.,TRBV10-2,.,TRBJ2-1,TGCGCCAGCACCGAGGACCCCAGGGGCGCATTAACCTTC,CASTEDPRGALTF
TRBD2,TRBV7-8,.,TRBJ2-5,TGTGCCAGCAGCTCCTGGGGAGGAGCGGGGGGGCCAGAGACCCAGTACTTC,CASSSWGGAGGPETQYF
.,TRBV12-3/TRBV12-4,.,TRBJ2-2,TGTGCCAGCAGTTTGATATACACCGGGGAGCTGTTTTTT,CASSLIYTGELFF
.,TRBV24-1,.,TRBJ2-3,TGTGCCACCAGTGACTACACAGATACGCAGTATTTT,CATSDYTDTQYF
.,TRBV25-1,.,TRBJ2-5,TGTGCCAGCAGTGAATCCCGGGTGAGAGAGACCCAGTACTTC,CASSESRVRETQYF
.,TRBV25-1,.,TRBJ2-2,TGTGCCAGCAGTGGCATGGTAACCGGGGAGCTGTTTTTT,CASSGMVTGELFF
.,TRBV4-2,.,TRBJ2-7,TGTGCCAGCAGCCCCTGGGCAGACTACGAGCAGTACTTC,CASSPWADYEQYF
.,TRBV5-1,.,TRBJ1-2,TGCGCCAGCAGCTTACAAAAGAACTATGGCTACACCTTC,CASSLQKNYGYTF
.,TRBV9,many,TRBJ2-6,TGTGCCAGCAGCTCGGATAGTAGTCCTGGGGCCAACGTCCTGACTTTC,CASSSDSSPGANVLTF
TRBD2,TRBV9,few,TRBJ2-5,TGTGCCAGCAGCGTAGATAGCGGGGGGCAAGAGACCCAGTACTTC,CASSVDSGGQETQYF
TRBD2,TRBV20-1,few,TRBJ2-7,TGCAGTGCTCTCAGACTAGCGGGCCCTAGCTACGAGCAGTACTTC,CSALRLAGPSYEQYF
.,TRBV27,.,TRBJ2-1,TGTGCCAGCAACACCGTCGGGGTTAGCTCCTACAATGAGCAGTTCTTC,CASNTVGVSSYNEQFF
TRBD2,TRBV28,.,TRBJ2-1,TGTGCCAGCAGTCAGGGACTAGCGGGAGTTCTAAATGAGCAGTTCTTC,CASSQGLAGVLNEQFF
TRBD2,TRBV9,.,TRBJ2-1,TGTGCCAGCAGCACCCGAGGGACTAGCGGCTACAATGAGCAGTTCTTC,CASSTRGTSGYNEQFF
TRBD1,TRBV6-1,few,TRBJ1-6,TGTGCCAGCAGTGTCCCCACAGGGGGCATTTCACCCCTCCACTTT,CASSVPTGGISPLHF
TRBD2,TRBV12-3/TRBV12-4,.,TRBJ2-1,TGTGCCAGCAGTCCAACCACGGGACTAGCTAAGAGGTCCTACAATGAGCAGTTCTTC,CASSPTTGLAKRSYNEQFF
.,TRBV7-2,many,TRBJ2-1,TGTGCCAGCAGCTCCTCCGGCGGGATGGGTTACAATGAGCAGTTCTTC,CASSSSGGMGYNEQFF
.,TRBV2,.,TRBJ2-2,TGTGCCACCCGTCGGAAGGGCGGGGAGCTGTTTTTT,CATRRKGGELFF
TRBD1,TRBV28,few,TRBJ2-7,TGTGCCAGCACAGAACAGGGGGCGGACTACGAGCAGTACTTC,CASTEQGADYEQYF
.,TRBV7-2,.,TRBJ1-5,TGTGCCAGCAGCTTAGATGGGGGGAGCAATCAGCCCCAGCATTTT,CASSLDGGSNQPQHF
.,TRBV6-5,.,TRBJ2-2,TGTGCCCCCGGTATTGCGGGACTGAACACCGGGGAGCTGTTTTTT,CAPGIAGLNTGELFF
TRBD1,TRBV10-3,.,TRBJ1-5,TGTGCCATCAGTGAGTTGGGACAGGGTATGGGTCCCCAGCATTTT,CAISELGQGMGPQHF
.,TRBV29-1,few,TRBJ1-2,TGCAGCGCCAGCCTTGATAACTATGGCTACACCTTC,CSASLDNYGYTF
.,TRBV5-1,few,TRBJ2-2,TGCGCCAGCCGAGGGGAGCTGTTTTTT,CASRGELFF
.,TRBV12-3/TRBV12-4,.,TRBJ2-6,TGTGCCAGCAGTTTAGCGCGGGGCTCTGGGGCCAACGTCCTGACTTTC,CASSLARGSGANVLTF
TRBD1,TRBV5-1,.,TRBJ2-3,TGCGCCAGCAGCTCGGACAGGGGAGCAGATACGCAGTATTTT,CASSSDRGADTQYF
.,TRBV18,.,TRBJ2-5,TGTGCCAGCTCACCAGAAGGTGCAGAGACCCAGTACTTC,CASSPEGAETQYF
.,TRBV4-1,.,TRBJ1-2,TGCGCCAGCAGCCAAGATATCCGCGGCTACACCTTC,CASSQDIRGYTF
.,TRBV7-2,.,TRBJ2-7,TGTGCCAGCAGTTTAAACTACGAGCAGTACTTC,CASSLNYEQYF
.,TRBV30,.,TRBJ2-2,TGTGCCTGGAAGCTCATGGGGGATACCGGGGAGCTGTTTTTT,CAWKLMGDTGELFF
TRBD1,TRBV15,few,TRBJ1-5,TGTGCCACCAGCGGGGACAGGGGGTTTGATGGCAATCAGCCCCAGCATTTT,CATSGDRGFDGNQPQHF
.,TRBV7-2,few,TRBJ1-2,TGTGCCAGCAGCTTAGAGGCAGCAACAAACTATGGCTACACCTTC,CASSLEAATNYGYTF
.,TRBV29-1,few,TRBJ2-7,TGCAGCGTTGAGGGGGTTATACCCTACGAGCAGTACTTC,CSVEGVIPYEQYF
.,TRBV4-3,few,TRBJ2-5,TGCGCCAGCAGCCAAGACGGGGCGGAGACCCAGTACTTC,CASSQDGAETQYF
.,TRBV6-5,few,TRBJ2-5,TGTGCCAGCAGTTACTCGACCGCCCAGGGGACCCAGTACTTC,CASSYSTAQGTQYF
.,TRBV11-2,many,TRBJ2-1,TGTGCCAGCAGCTTTGGACTACAGGGATACAATGAGCAGTTCTTC,CASSFGLQGYNEQFF
.,TRBV20-1,few,TRBJ1-1,TGCAGTGCCCCCCCCCTGACCGGGAACACTGAAGCTTTCTTT,CSAPPLTGNTEAFF
TRBD2,TRBV11-2,few,TRBJ2-5,TGTGCCAGCAGCTTATCGCTAGCGGGAGGGGGCCAAGAGACCCAGTACTTC,CASSLSLAGGGQETQYF
.,TRBV6-6,few,TRBJ2-7,TGTGCCAGCAGCCGGAGTAGGGGGTCCTACGAGCAGTACTTC,CASSRSRGSYEQYF
.,TRBV11-2,.,TRBJ1-1,TGTGCCAGCAGCCGGGGCAGTTCCATCTTCTTT,CASSRGSSIFF
.,TRBV14,.,TRBJ2-5,TGTGCCAGCAGCCAAGGGAAGGGCCCGAGGGCAGAGACCCAGTACTTC,CASSQGKGPRAETQYF
.,TRBV12-3/TRBV12-4,.,TRBJ2-2,TGTGCCAGCACCCTGCGGGGGCTAGGTGCCGGGGAGCTGTTTTTT,CASTLRGLGAGELFF
.,TRBV18,.,TRBJ2-5,TGTGCCAGCTCACCAACTAGCAGAGAGACCCAGTACTTC,CASSPTSRETQYF
.,TRBV18,.,TRBJ2-3,TGTGCCAGCTCACCCACGACTGGTAGCTCTGGAGTAGATACGCAGTATTTT,CASSPTTGSSGVDTQYF
TRBD1,TRBV29-1,many,TRBJ2-4,TGCAGCGTGGCAGACAGGGGAGGCAAAAACATTCAGTACTTC,CSVADRGGKNIQYF
.,TRBV27,once,TRBJ2-7,TGTGCCAGCAGTTTATCAGCGGCCTCCTCCTACGAGCAGTACTTC,CASSLSAASSYEQYF
.,TRBV21-1,.,TRBJ2-1,TGTGCCAGCAGCCCTCGGAGGGGGACTAGCGACCGGGGGTTCTACAATGAGCAGTTCTTC,CASSPRRGTSDRGFYNEQFF
TRBD2,TRBV9,.,TRBJ2-5,TGTGCCAGCAGCGTCACGACTAGCGGACCGGAGGAGACCCAGTACTTC,CASSVTTSGPEETQYF
.,TRBV29-1,few,TRBJ2-3,TGCAGCGGGGTGAGCACAGATACGCAGTATTTT,CSGVSTDTQYF